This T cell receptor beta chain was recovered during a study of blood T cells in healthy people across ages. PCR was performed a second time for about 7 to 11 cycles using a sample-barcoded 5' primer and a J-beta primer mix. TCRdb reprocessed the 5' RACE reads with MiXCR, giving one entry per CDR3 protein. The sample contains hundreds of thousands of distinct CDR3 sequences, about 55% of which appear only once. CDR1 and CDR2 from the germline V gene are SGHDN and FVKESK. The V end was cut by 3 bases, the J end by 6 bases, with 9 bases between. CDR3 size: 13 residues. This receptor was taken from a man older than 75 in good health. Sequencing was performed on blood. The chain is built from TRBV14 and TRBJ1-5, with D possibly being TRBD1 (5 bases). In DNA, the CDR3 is TGTGCCAGCAGCCACAGGGTTTCTCAGCCCCAGCATTTT. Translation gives CASSHRVSQPQHF.